This T cell receptor beta chain was sequenced in a study of patients and donors after allogeneic stem cell transplantation. The sample holds a few counts of this clonotype. Each CDR3 protein is one row after TCRdb ran MiXCR on the RT-PCR reads. The table includes 200,000 to 250,000 distinct CDR3 sequences, roughly 14% detected once. CDR3 length equals 13 residues. Germline CDR1 and CDR2: GTSNPN and SVGIG (reference sequence). The germline V and J ends were trimmed by 4 bases and 1 base, with 10 bases remaining between them. The chain couples TRBV30 to TRBJ1-1, with TRBD1 as a possible D gene (6 bases). This TCR was sampled from a human donor who was either an allogeneic HSCT recipient or a stem cell or donor lymphocyte infusion donor (not recorded which). It is not recorded whose cells these are; they may come from a transplant donor. Sequences were obtained from blood, either unsorted or a sorted T cell fraction (not recorded which). The CDR3 DNA is TGTGCCTGGATTTGGGGACAGAACACTGAAGCTTTCTTT. Translating it yields CAWIWGQNTEAFF.